This TCR beta chain was observed in a study of blood T cell repertoires in COVID-19 (dated by TCRdb to about 2020). For the wider study: Collaborator samples came from the United States, Italy and Spain and covered acute and convalescent phases of COVID-19. The prospective study material was composed of cDNA or gDNA derived from T cells, B-cell-depleted T cells, or PBMCs. Deeply sampled blood TCRbeta repertoires from subjects exposed to, actively infected with, or recovered from COVID-19 were included in the dataset. The repertoires were released in a freely available public database intended as a resource for research on the immune response to SARS-CoV-2. Samples were obtained from the ongoing ImmuneRACE study (first 160 participants) and from 1,254 subjects provided by 6 global collaborators. The sample metadata nearly always contained a de-identified subject ID, COVID-19 status, age in years and sex. Where available, HLA class I and class II types were taken from metadata supplied by the sample provider and were not determined by assay-based typing.

Whole blood was collected in K2EDTA tubes by collaborating institutions according to the institutions' own protocols. For TCRbeta analysis, collaborators shipped samples as frozen whole blood, isolated PBMCs, or DNA extracted from either of those sample types. What the research found in general, with its limitations: Clinical and demographic metadata were provided uncurated, with the amount varying by source and participant.

The immunoSEQ Assay, a bias-controlled multiplex PCR, was used to amplify TCRbeta CDR3 regions from genomic DNA. From the authors' description of their analysis: Within the assay, amplification of reference gene primers was used to estimate how many nucleated cells each sample contained. Sequence reads were collapsed and filtered to measure the absolute abundance of every unique TCRbeta CDR3 rearrangement. For each sample, productive Simpson clonality was calculated as the square root of Simpson's diversity index across productive rearrangements. TCRdb holds this immuneACCESS table with in-frame rearrangements only. Some clones are missing; in checked studies, unresolved V genes explain under half, and the rest has no known cause. That table furnishes V, J and clone size, whereas the DNA furnished D and trimming. Within this sample are about 150,000 clones, with around 82% of them counted one time only. The ten largest clones capture over 9.5% of the sample.

The cysteine opens and the phenylalanine closes a CDR3 of 15 amino acids. The CDR3 DNA has 45 bases and is translated from base 1. CDR1 and CDR2 are drawn from the germline V gene: MNHEY, SVGAGI. V and J are trimmed by 11 bases and 3 bases, and the gene matches miss 13 bases of the junction. This clone was seen a handful of times. Its antigen has not been determined. There are no base qualities to consult, and no much larger clone falls within one base. The sequencing sample was made of peripheral blood. This TCR came from a woman over 75 with active or convalescent COVID-19. The chain is made from TRBV6-5 and TRBJ2-3, with TRBD1 identical over 8 junction bases. The CDR3 in this case is CACRNTGTGTDTQYF. Here is the DNA: TGTGCCTGCCGCAATACCGGGACAGGAACAGATACGCAGTATTTT.